This T cell receptor (beta chain) was retrieved from a study of blood T cell repertoires in COVID-19. Profiling relied on immunoSEQ multiplex PCR, and the TCRdb table lists in-frame clones only, not all of them. The sample yields around 280,000 clones, 85% to 90% seen once. Participants were placed into cohorts based on the clinical history they reported. Sequenced material: PBMCs or T cells enriched from blood (not recorded which). The clonotype was recovered from a woman under 30 with acute COVID-19.

CDR3 nucleotide sequence: TGTGCCAGCAGCACTCGACTAGCGGGAGGAGAGACCCAGTACTTC. Residues: CASSTRLAGGETQYF. The chain carries TRBV7-2 and TRBJ2-5; 13 bases are shared with TRBD2. The CDR3 consists of 15 residues. CDR1 SGHTA and CDR2 FQGNSA come from the germline V gene. The V and J ends lost 5 bases and 4 bases, in that order; junction bases with no gene match: 4. Full variable domain (rest looked up from reference TRBV7-2 and TRBJ2-5): GAGVSQSPSNKVTEKGKDVELRCDPISGHTALYWYRQSLGQGLEFLIYFQGNSAPDKSGLPSDRFSAERTGGSVSTLTIQRTQQEDSAVYLCASSTRLAGGETQYFGPGTRLLVL.